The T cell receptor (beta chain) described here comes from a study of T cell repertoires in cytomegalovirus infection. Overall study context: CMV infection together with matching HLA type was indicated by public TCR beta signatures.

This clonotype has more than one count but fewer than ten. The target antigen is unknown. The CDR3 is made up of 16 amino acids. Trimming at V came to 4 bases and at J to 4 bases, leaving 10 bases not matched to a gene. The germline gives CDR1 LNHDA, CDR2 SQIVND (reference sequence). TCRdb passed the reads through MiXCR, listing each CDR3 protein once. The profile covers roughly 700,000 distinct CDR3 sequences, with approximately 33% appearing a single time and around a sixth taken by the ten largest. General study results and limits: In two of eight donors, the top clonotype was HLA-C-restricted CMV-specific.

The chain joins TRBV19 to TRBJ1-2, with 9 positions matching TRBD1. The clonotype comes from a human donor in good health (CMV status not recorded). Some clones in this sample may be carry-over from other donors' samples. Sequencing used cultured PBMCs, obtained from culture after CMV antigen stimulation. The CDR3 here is CASSSAGTGKIYGYTF. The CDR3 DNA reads TGTGCCAGTAGTAGTGCCGGGACAGGGAAGATCTATGGCTACACCTTC.